The 16 T cell receptor beta chains listed next were all sequenced from one sample in a study of PD-1 blockade in classical Hodgkin lymphoma. Sequenced by immunoSEQ multiplex PCR; TCRdb stores in-frame clones only, minus some. This table holds roughly 100,000 clones, roughly nine tenths found once. Time point denoted: cycle 4 day 1 (C4D1), after more than five weeks of nivolumab. Every single patient, without exception, relapsed after autologous stem cell transplantation, and brentuximab vedotin exposure varied. Specimen: peripheral blood mononuclear cells (PBMCs), collected before the fourth cycle of nivolumab. These receptors all come from a human donor with classical Hodgkin lymphoma.

This chain connects TRBV5-5 to TRBJ1-2; maybe TRBD1 (5 bases). The ends were cut back, 0 bases at V and 8 bases at J, with 17 bases in the middle. Germline CDR1 and CDR2: SGHKS and YYEKEE (reference sequence). The CDR3 contains 15 residues. CDR3 amino acids: CASSLGFSGVEGYTF. The CDR3 coding sequence is TGTGCCAGCAGCTTGGGATTCTCGGGGGTGGAGGGCTACACCTTC.

The rearrangement joins TRBV5-1 to TRBJ2-3; 11 nucleotides align to TRBD2. Unmatched junction bases numbered 3, after V lost 2 bases and J lost 4 bases. The CDR3 has 15 amino acids. CDR1 is SGHRS and CDR2 is YFSETQ in the germline V gene. CDR3 loop: CASSLLAGAADTQYF. In DNA, the CDR3 is TGCGCCAGCAGCTTACTAGCGGGAGCCGCAGATACGCAGTATTTT.

The CDR3 DNA reads as TGTGCCATCAGTGAGTCGAAGGGACACTTAGGAGACACCATATATTTT. Translating it yields CAISESKGHLGDTIYF. The chain couples TRBV10-3 to TRBJ1-3; a weak D match, TRBD1 (6 bases). From germline, CDR1 is ENHRY and CDR2 SYGVKD. This CDR3 is 16 amino acids long. V was cut by 0 bases and J by 8 bases, with 17 bases left in between.

This clone was observed once. The V gene is TRBV7-6, the J gene TRBJ1-1; 8 bases align to TRBD1. This CDR3 is 14 amino acids long. V lost 3 bases, J lost 5 bases, and 5 bases stayed unmatched. Germline V gives CDR1 SGHVS, CDR2 FNYEAQ. CDR3 protein: CASSFGQGRTEAFF. The CDR3 coding sequence is TGTGCCAGCAGCTTCGGACAGGGAAGGACTGAAGCTTTCTTT.

The rearrangement joins TRBV10-2 to TRBJ1-2, with 7 bases matching TRBD1. This CDR3 spans 14 amino acids. Trimming took 3 bases from V and 4 from J; bases not matched to a gene: 5. CDR1 WSHSY and CDR2 SAAADI come from the germline V gene. CDR3 sequence (DNA): TGCGCCAGCAGTGACGCAGGGGGTACCTATGGCTACACCTTC. Protein sequence: CASSDAGGTYGYTF.

This chain connects TRBV28 to TRBJ2-1; 15 nucleotides agree with TRBD2. With V trimmed by 4 bases and J by 4 bases, 8 bases remained unmatched. CDR1 is MDHEN, CDR2 SYDVKM, per germline. This CDR3 spans 18 amino acids. The DNA for the CDR3 is TGTGCCAGCAGTTCCCGGACTAGCGGGAGGGCCTGGTACAATGAGCAGTTCTTC. Its protein product is CASSSRTSGRAWYNEQFF.

The chain links TRBV5-1 to TRBJ2-5; TRBD1 matches 9 bases. The CDR3 loop spans 15 amino acids. Germline V gene sequence: CDR1 SGHRS, CDR2 YFSETQ. V lost 0 bases and J lost 5; bases outside the gene matches: 5. DNA for the CDR3: TGCGCCAGCAGCTTGGAGGGGACAGGGTACGAGACCCAGTACTTC. It is translated as CASSLEGTGYETQYF.

The chain uses TRBV6-5 and TRBJ2-2; the match to TRBD1 covers 9 bases. The V segment lost 8 bases and the J segment 6 bases; nucleotides outside the gene matches: 7. CDR3 length: 14 amino acids. CDR1 and CDR2 from the germline V gene are MNHEY and SVGAGI. CDR3 nucleotide sequence: TGTGCCAGCGCGGGACAGGGTTGGGCCGGGGAGCTGTTTTTT. It is translated as CASAGQGWAGELFF.

In its sample, this clone was seen once. V and J are TRBV6-5 and TRBJ2-3; TRBD1 matches 10 bases. This CDR3 region has 14 residues. Germline V gene lookup returns CDR1 MNHEY and CDR2 SVGAGI. V shed 4 bases and J 4 bases; nucleotides not matched to a gene: 2. CDR3 residues: CASSSGTGADTQYF. The DNA of the CDR3 is TGTGCCAGCAGTTCCGGGACAGGGGCAGATACGCAGTATTTT.

The chain's CDR3 is CASSISGVSNQPQHF. CDR3 in DNA: TGTGCCAGTAGTATCTCAGGGGTTAGCAATCAGCCCCAGCATTTT. The chain recombines TRBV19 with TRBJ1-5; perhaps TRBD1 as D (6 bases). The CDR3 loop spans 15 amino acids. The ends were cut back, 3 bases at V and 0 bases at J, with 9 bases in the middle. Per germline, CDR1 LNHDA and CDR2 SQIVND (reference sequence).

The V and J genes are TRBV27 and TRBJ2-1; 8 positions match TRBD2. Looked up from germline, CDR1 is MNHEY and CDR2 is SMNVEV (reference sequence). J was trimmed by 12 bases and V by 2 bases; bases with no gene match: 6. CDR3 length: 13 residues. The CDR3 region has the DNA TGTGCCAGCAGTTTAGAGAGCGGGAGAGGGCAGTTCTTC. Amino acids: CASSLESGRGQFF.

The chain uses TRBV28 and TRBJ2-2; D uncertain. Trimming removed 3 bases at V and 5 bases at J, with 1 base between. The CDR3 runs to 11 residues. CDR1 is MDHEN and CDR2 is SYDVKM in the germline V gene. The CDR3 coding sequence is TGTGCCAGCAGTTTGACCGGGGAGCTGTTTTTT. It translates to CASSLTGELFF.

J is TRBJ1-2 and V is TRBV6-5; the D gene is possibly TRBD1 (5 bases). This CDR3 comprises 15 residues. Germline V gene data show CDR1 as MNHEY and CDR2 as SVGAGI. The V and J ends lost 2 bases and 3 bases respectively, with 13 bases between them. The CDR3 sequence: CASSYRVIGDYGYTF. The CDR3 coding sequence is TGTGCCAGCAGTTACCGGGTCATAGGGGACTATGGCTACACCTTC.

V usage is TRBV7-2 and J usage is TRBJ2-3; D is undetermined. V was shortened by 2 bases and J by 2 bases, with 5 bases between the two germline ends. CDR1 and CDR2 (germline): SGHTA, FQGNSA. The CDR3 loop spans 13 amino acids. Written as DNA, the CDR3 is TGTGCCAGCAGCTTAACTAACACAGATACGCAGTATTTT. This codes for CASSLTNTDTQYF.

There are many counts of this clone. The chain recombines TRBV4-1 with TRBJ2-7; no firm D call. Germline lookup yields CDR1 MGHRA and CDR2 YSYEKL. The CDR3 is 14 amino acids. V was cut by 0 bases and J by 2 bases, with 8 bases left in between. The DNA for the CDR3 is TGCGCCAGCAGCCAAGAGAGGTCTACCTACGAGCAGTACTTC. Encoded protein: CASSQERSTYEQYF.

V is TRBV25-1 and J is TRBJ2-2, with TRBD1 identical over 10 bases. This CDR3 is built from 18 residues. The germline gives CDR1 MGHDK, CDR2 SYGVNS. The V segment lost 5 bases and the J segment 6 bases; nucleotides outside the gene matches: 15. This CDR3 reads CASSLRDRGPELAGELFF. The CDR3 nucleotides read TGTGCCAGCAGTCTAAGGGACAGGGGTCCTGAACTCGCCGGGGAGCTGTTTTTT.